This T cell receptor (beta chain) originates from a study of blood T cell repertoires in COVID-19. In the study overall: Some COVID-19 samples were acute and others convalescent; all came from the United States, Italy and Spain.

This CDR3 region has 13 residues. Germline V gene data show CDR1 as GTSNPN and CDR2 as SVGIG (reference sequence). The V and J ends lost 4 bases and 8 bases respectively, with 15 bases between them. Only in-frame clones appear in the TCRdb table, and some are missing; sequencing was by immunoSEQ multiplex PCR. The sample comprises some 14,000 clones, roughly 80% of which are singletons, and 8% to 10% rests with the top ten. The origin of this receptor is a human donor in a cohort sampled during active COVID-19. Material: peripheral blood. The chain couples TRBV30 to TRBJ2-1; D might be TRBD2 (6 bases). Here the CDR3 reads CAWTQPSGDEQFF. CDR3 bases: TGTGCCTGGACCCAACCCTCGGGGGATGAGCAGTTCTTC.